Following are 19 T cell receptor beta chains from one sample sequenced in a study of yellow fever vaccine responses in identical twins. TCRdb re-analysed the RT-PCR reads in MiXCR, keeping a single row per CDR3 protein. Altogether some 510 distinct CDR3 sequences are present, 70% to 85% being singletons, with the ten largest covering 24%. The material sequenced was T cells from blood (PBMCs), unsorted or a sorted subset (not recorded which), taken before or after yellow fever vaccination (not recorded which). The receptors stem from a female donor who received the yellow fever vaccine.

V is TRBV5-6 and J is TRBJ2-2; D remains unclear. The germline V gene has CDR1 SGHDT and CDR2 YYEEEE. Trimming stripped 2 bases from V and 0 bases from J, with 8 bases between. The CDR3 contains 15 residues. CDR3 amino acids: CASSFGETNTGELFF. The CDR3 DNA sequence: TGTGCCAGCAGCTTTGGGGAAACGAACACCGGGGAGCTGTTTTTT.

In nucleotides, the CDR3 is TGTGCCAGCAGTTTAGTCCTAATAACCGGGGAGCTGTTTTTT. It is translated as CASSLVLITGELFF. This chain joins TRBV6-5 and TRBJ2-2; D gene unclear. This CDR3 comprises 14 residues. Trimming stripped 4 bases from V and 5 bases from J, with 11 bases between. Looked up from germline, CDR1 is MNHEY and CDR2 is SVGAGI.

V is TRBV6-2 or TRBV6-3 and J is TRBJ2-2, with 8 positions matching TRBD2. Per the germline V gene, CDR1 is MNHEY and CDR2 is SVGEGT. V shed 7 bases and J 4 bases; nucleotides not matched to a gene: 8. The CDR3 covers 15 residues. DNA of the CDR3: TGTGCCAGCACTCCGGGAGGGGCGCCCACCGGGGAGCTGTTTTTT. Residues: CASTPGGAPTGELFF.

V usage is TRBV12-3 or TRBV12-4 and J usage is TRBJ2-7; TRBD2 is a possible D gene (5 bases). The CDR3 has 14 amino acids. Trimming stripped 9 bases from V and 0 bases from J, with 15 bases between. Here the CDR3 reads CASASVGSSYEQYV. In nucleotides, the CDR3 is TGTGCCAGTGCTTCGGTTGGGAGCTCCTACGAGCAGTACGTC.

The chain couples TRBV6-5 to TRBJ1-1; TRBD1 agrees at 7 bases. Germline lookup yields CDR1 MNHEY and CDR2 SVGAGI. This CDR3 has 14 residues. Trimming removed 0 bases from V and 4 bases from J; junction bases left unmatched: 2. CDR3 nucleotide sequence: TGTGCCAGCAGTTACTCGACAGGGAGCACTGAAGCTTTCTTT. Translating gives CASSYSTGSTEAFF.

V usage is TRBV13 and J usage is TRBJ2-1, with a weak D call TRBD2 (5 bases). Looked up from germline, CDR1 is PRHDT and CDR2 is FYEKMQ (reference sequence). The V end was cut by 2 bases, the J end by 8 bases, with 22 bases between. The CDR3 is made up of 17 amino acids. The CDR3, as DNA: TGTGCCAGCAGCTTACCCGGCCTAGCACAAGGGCTTGATGAGCAGTTCTTC. The encoded protein is CASSLPGLAQGLDEQFF. Based on the CDR3 plus reference TRBV13 and TRBJ2-1, the full variable domain is AAGVIQSPRHLIKEKRETATLKCYPIPRHDTVYWYQQGPGQDPQFLISFYEKMQSDKGSIPDRFSAQQFSDYHSELNMSSLELGDSALYFCASSLPGLAQGLDEQFFGPGTRLTVL.

The chain has TRBV4-1 and TRBJ1-1, with D possibly TRBD1 on 6 matching bases. V was trimmed by 3 bases and J by 6 bases, leaving 20 bases between them. Germline V gives CDR1 MGHRA, CDR2 YSYEKL. This CDR3 is 16 amino acids long. This CDR3 is CASSHWGARLGAEAFF. As DNA, the CDR3 is TGCGCCAGCAGCCACTGGGGGGCCCGACTTGGCGCTGAAGCTTTCTTT.

The chain recombines TRBV7-6 with TRBJ2-2; D not certain. Germline CDR1 and CDR2: SGHVS and FNYEAQ. Trimming shortened V by 5 bases and J by 11 bases, and 15 bases separated the two germline ends. The CDR3 runs 13 residues. CDR3 sequence reads: CASSGLSSLELFF. CDR3 coding DNA: TGTGCCAGCAGCGGGCTCAGCTCCCTAGAGCTGTTTTTT.

V is TRBV12-5 and J is TRBJ2-5; 12 nucleotides line up with TRBD1. J lost 0 bases, V lost 6 bases, and 14 bases had no gene match. Germline V gene lookup returns CDR1 LGHNT and CDR2 FRNRAP. This CDR3 comprises 19 residues. CDR3 amino acids: CASGPGQGAVNSYQETQYF. Written as DNA, the CDR3 is TGTGCTAGTGGACCGGGACAGGGGGCAGTAAACTCGTACCAAGAGACCCAGTACTTC.

The chain carries TRBV6-4 and TRBJ2-3, with a weak D call TRBD1 (5 bases). V was trimmed by 0 bases and J by 3 bases, leaving 7 bases between them. CDR1 and CDR2 (germline): MRHNA, SNTAGT. There are 14 residues in the CDR3. In DNA form, the CDR3 reads TGTGCCAGCAGTGACTCGACAGAAACAGATACGCAGTATTTT. Its protein product is CASSDSTETDTQYF.

V is TRBV6-1 and J is TRBJ1-6, with unresolved D. This CDR3 spans 13 amino acids. V lost 6 bases to trimming and J lost 8 bases, with 11 bases between them. The germline V gene has CDR1 MNHNS and CDR2 SASEGT. CDR3 amino acids: CASRPHGDSPLHF. CDR3 DNA sequence: TGTGCCAGCAGACCCCACGGGGATTCACCCCTCCACTTT.

J is TRBJ1-1 and V is TRBV4-1, with 9 bases identical to TRBD1. V was clipped by 1 base and J by 3 bases; unmatched bases: 3. CDR3 length: 15 amino acids. Germline V gene sequence: CDR1 MGHRA, CDR2 YSYEKL. The CDR3 coding sequence is TGCGCCAGCAGCCAAGGAGGGACAGGGCACACTGAAGCTTTCTTT. This sequence encodes CASSQGGTGHTEAFF.

V usage is TRBV15 and J usage is TRBJ1-3; D unresolved. The CDR3 loop spans 13 amino acids. Trimming took off 0 bases at V and 5 bases at J, with 5 bases between the two ends. Germline lookup yields CDR1 LNHNV and CDR2 YYDKDF (reference sequence). CDR3 loop: CATSRDPRNTIYF. DNA for the CDR3: TGTGCCACCAGCAGAGATCCTAGAAACACCATATATTTT.

By its share, this clonotype is hyperexpanded. The chain links TRBV4-3 to TRBJ1-1; D call uncertain. The CDR3 covers 13 residues. Germline-derived CDR1 and CDR2 are LGHNA and YSLEER. V lost 0 bases, J lost 8 bases, and 10 bases lay in between. The CDR3 nucleotides read TGCGCCAGCAGCCAAGAGGCAGAACGAGAAGCTTTCTTT. Amino acid sequence: CASSQEAEREAFF.

The chain uses TRBV11-2 and TRBJ2-5; no clear D gene. CDR1 SGHAT and CDR2 FQNNGV come from the germline V gene. The CDR3 is made up of 13 amino acids. Deletions cut 2 bases from V and 2 bases from J, with 6 bases between. CDR3 nucleotide sequence: TGTGCCAGCAGCTTATGGAGACAAGAGACCCAGTACTTC. It yields the protein CASSLWRQETQYF.

The chain combines TRBV11-3 with TRBJ2-7, with TRBD2 matching 11 bases. Trimming cost V 2 bases and J 6 bases; bases outside gene matches: 6. Germline CDR1 reads SGHNT; CDR2 reads YENEEA. This CDR3 is built from 15 residues. The CDR3 region has the DNA TGTGCCAGCAGCTTACTAGCGGGGGGCCCCTCCGAGCAGTACTTC. Its protein is CASSLLAGGPSEQYF.

The chain joins TRBV19 to TRBJ2-2, with TRBD2 matching 7 bases. Trimming cost V 9 bases and J 3 bases; bases outside gene matches: 10. Germline CDR1 is LNHDA and CDR2 is SQIVND (reference sequence). The CDR3 is 15 residues long. CDR3 DNA sequence: TGTGCCAGCAGAACACTGGCGGGAGACACCGGGGAGCTGTTTTTT. This encodes CASRTLAGDTGELFF. The whole variable domain, remainder taken from reference TRBV19 and TRBJ2-2, is DGGITQSPKYLFRKEGQNVTLSCEQNLNHDAMYWYRQDPGQGLRLIYYSQIVNDFQKGDIAEGYSVSREKKESFPLTVTSAQKNPTAFYLCASRTLAGDTGELFFGEGSRLTVL.

This clonotype has just one count. The V gene is TRBV4-1, the J gene TRBJ1-6; D gene unclear. The V gene's germline CDR1 is MGHRA and CDR2 YSYEKL. The CDR3 is 15 residues long. Trimming removed 4 bases from V and 9 bases from J, with 16 bases in between. The CDR3: CASSPRNGDGSPLHF. The CDR3 region has the DNA TGCGCCAGCAGCCCGCGTAACGGGGATGGTTCACCCCTCCACTTT.

This sequence joins TRBV7-6 and TRBJ2-1, with TRBD2 identical over 9 bases. V trimming: 1 base; J trimming: 9 bases; junction bases outside the gene matches: 4. The CDR3 contains 14 residues. Germline values: CDR1 SGHVS, CDR2 FNYEAQ. Here the CDR3 reads CASSLVAGAGEQFF. CDR3 nucleotide sequence: TGTGCCAGCAGCTTAGTAGCGGGAGCAGGTGAGCAGTTCTTC.